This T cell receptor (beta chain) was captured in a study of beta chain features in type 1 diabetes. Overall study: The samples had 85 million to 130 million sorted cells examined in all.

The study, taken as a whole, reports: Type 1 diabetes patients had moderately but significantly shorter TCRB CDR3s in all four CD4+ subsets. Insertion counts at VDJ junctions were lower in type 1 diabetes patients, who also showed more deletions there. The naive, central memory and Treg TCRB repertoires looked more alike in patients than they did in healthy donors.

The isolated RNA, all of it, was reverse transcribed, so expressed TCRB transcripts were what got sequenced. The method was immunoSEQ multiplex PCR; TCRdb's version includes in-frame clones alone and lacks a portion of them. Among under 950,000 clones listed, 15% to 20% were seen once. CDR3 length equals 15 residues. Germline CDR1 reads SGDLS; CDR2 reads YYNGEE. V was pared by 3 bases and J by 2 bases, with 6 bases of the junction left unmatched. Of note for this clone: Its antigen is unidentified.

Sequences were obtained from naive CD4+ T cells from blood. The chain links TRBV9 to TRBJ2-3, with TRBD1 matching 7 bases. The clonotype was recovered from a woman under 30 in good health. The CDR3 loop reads CASSETGTVTDTQYF. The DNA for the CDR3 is TGTGCCAGCAGCGAAACCGGGACAGTCACAGATACGCAGTATTTT.